This TCR beta chain was observed in a study of blood T cells in healthy people across ages. Through a sample-barcoded 5' primer and a J-beta primer mix, a second PCR was run for about 6 to 12 cycles. TCRdb called the 5' RACE reads again in MiXCR, with one record for every CDR3 protein. The sample lists 650,000 to 1,000,000 distinct CDR3 sequences; roughly 35% were seen once. Study observations and caveats: Per million T cells, TCR beta diversity dropped about linearly as age rose.

Total RNA amounts of at least 6 micrograms were extracted per sample. V lost 5 bases, J lost 6 bases, and 20 bases lay in between. The CDR3 consists of 16 residues. Germline V gene sequence: CDR1 KGHDR, CDR2 SFDVKD. This clonotype was recorded a few times. Its antigen is undetermined. The receptor's source is a man aged 18 to 30 in good health. This chain uses TRBV24-1 with TRBJ2-3, with D perhaps assigned TRBD1 or TRBD2 (5 bases each). Sequencing was performed on blood. The CDR3, as DNA: TGTGCCACCAGTGGGCCAGGGACCACGAGGAGGGATACGCAGTATTTT. Translated, it gives CATSGPGTTRRDTQYF.